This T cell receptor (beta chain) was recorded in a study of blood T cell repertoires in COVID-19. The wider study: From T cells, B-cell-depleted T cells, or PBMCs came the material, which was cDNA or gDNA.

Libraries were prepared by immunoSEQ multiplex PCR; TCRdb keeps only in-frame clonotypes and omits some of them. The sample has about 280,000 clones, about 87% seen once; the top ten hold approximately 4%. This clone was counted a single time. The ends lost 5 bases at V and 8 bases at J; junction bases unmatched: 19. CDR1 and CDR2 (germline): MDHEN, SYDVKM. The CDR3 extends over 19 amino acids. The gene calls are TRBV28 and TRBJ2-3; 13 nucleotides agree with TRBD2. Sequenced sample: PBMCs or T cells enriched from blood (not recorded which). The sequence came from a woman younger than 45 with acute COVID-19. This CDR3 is CASSPNPGTSGAAYGTQYF. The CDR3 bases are TGTGCCAGCAGTCCGAACCCCGGGACTAGCGGGGCCGCGTACGGTACGCAGTATTTT.